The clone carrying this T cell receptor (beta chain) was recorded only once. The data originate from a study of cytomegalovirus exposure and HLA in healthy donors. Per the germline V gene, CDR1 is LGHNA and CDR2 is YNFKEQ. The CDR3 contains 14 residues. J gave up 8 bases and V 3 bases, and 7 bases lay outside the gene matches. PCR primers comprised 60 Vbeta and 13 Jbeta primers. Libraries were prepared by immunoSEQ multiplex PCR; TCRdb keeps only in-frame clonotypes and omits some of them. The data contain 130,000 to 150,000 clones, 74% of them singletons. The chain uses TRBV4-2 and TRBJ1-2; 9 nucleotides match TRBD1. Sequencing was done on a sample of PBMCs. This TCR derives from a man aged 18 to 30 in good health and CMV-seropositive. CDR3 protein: CASSQSGTGNGYTF. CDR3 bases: TGTGCCAGCAGCCAGTCCGGGACAGGGAACGGCTACACCTTC.